This entry lists 21 T cell receptor beta chains sequenced from one sample in a study of memory CD4+ T cells and cytomegalovirus serostatus. TCRdb's copy holds only in-frame clones and misses some; the assay was immunoSEQ multiplex PCR. Of about 56,000 clones listed, roughly 77% were seen once; the top ten hold about 2.4%. The sort gate was single viable CD3+CD4+CD8-CD45RO+ cells for memory CD4+ T cells. Sequenced material: memory CD4+ T cells from blood. The receptors were sampled from an adult in good health and CMV-seropositive.

The chain combines TRBV7-9 with TRBJ2-7; unclear D gene. V was cut by 3 bases and J by 2 bases, with 8 bases left in between. Germline loops: CDR1 SEHNR, CDR2 FQNEAQ (reference sequence). This CDR3 has 13 residues. The CDR3 is CASSFSGAYEQYV. The DNA of the CDR3 is TGTGCCAGCAGCTTTTCGGGTGCCTACGAGCAGTACGTC.

This rearrangement joins TRBV20-1 to TRBJ2-1; no firm D call. The germline V and J ends were trimmed by 4 bases and 15 bases, with 7 bases remaining between them. This CDR3 is built from 8 residues. Looked up from germline, CDR1 is DFQATT and CDR2 is SNEGSKA (reference sequence). CDR3 bases: TGCAGTGCTATCATTGCGTTCTTC. Protein: CSAIIAFF.

The table lists this clone with a few counts. The gene calls are TRBV7-9 and TRBJ2-7; 7 bases agree with TRBD1. CDR3 length equals 12 residues. Losses at the gene ends were 8 bases for V and 5 bases for J; bases not matched to a gene: 6. CDR1 and CDR2 from the germline V gene are SEHNR and FQNEAQ (reference sequence). The CDR3 DNA follows: TGTGCCAGCGGTAGGGGGCTCGACGAGCAGTACTTC. It is translated as CASGRGLDEQYF.

The gene calls are TRBV4-3 and TRBJ1-1; possible D gene TRBD1, 6 bases. Germline V gives CDR1 LGHNA, CDR2 YSLEER. The CDR3 has 15 residues. V lost 4 bases to trimming and J lost 3 bases, with 15 bases between them. This CDR3 is CASSPQTGGHTEAFF. CDR3 in DNA: TGCGCCAGCAGCCCCCAGACCGGGGGCCACACTGAAGCTTTCTTT.

Of note for this clone: The identical CDR3 is also encoded by other nucleotide sequences in the sample. The V and J genes are TRBV5-1 and TRBJ2-2; D unresolved. Trimming left V 0 bases short and J 9 bases short, with 3 bases between. There are 11 residues in the CDR3. CDR1 and CDR2 from the germline V gene are SGHRS and YFSETQ. The CDR3 nucleotides read TGCGCCAGCAGCTTGGAGAGGGAGCTGTTTTTT. Residues: CASSLERELFF.

This clone was observed at least ten times. Within the sample, other DNA sequences also encode this same CDR3. The chain uses TRBV11-3 and TRBJ1-3; no clear D gene. The CDR3 loop spans 11 amino acids. CDR1 is SGHNT and CDR2 is YENEEA in the germline V gene. Trimming cost V 3 bases and J 4 bases, with 1 base left between them. CDR3 residues: CASSLGNTIYF. The DNA for the CDR3 is TGTGCCAGCAGCTTGGGAAACACCATATATTTT.

This clone appeared a single time. This sequence joins TRBV7-9 and TRBJ1-2, with D uncertain. The germline V and J ends were trimmed by 3 bases and 8 bases, with 7 bases remaining between them. This CDR3 is built from 11 residues. Germline V CDR1 and CDR2: SEHNR, FQNEAQ (reference sequence). CDR3 amino acids: CASSFRGGYTF. CDR3 DNA: TGTGCCAGCAGCTTCCGGGGAGGCTACACCTTC.

The V and J genes are TRBV7-2 and TRBJ2-5, with D possibly being TRBD2 (6 bases). Germline V CDR1 and CDR2: SGHTA, FQGNSA. The CDR3 runs to 14 residues. The germline V and J ends were trimmed by 8 bases and 5 bases, with 18 bases remaining between them. CDR3 residues: CASGGSSSPETQYF. CDR3 in DNA: TGTGCCAGCGGGGGGTCTAGCAGCCCTGAGACCCAGTACTTC.

A single count supports this clone. This chain uses TRBV14 with TRBJ1-5; unclear D gene. The CDR3 runs to 13 residues. V was trimmed by 0 bases and J by 5 bases, leaving 5 bases between them. CDR1 and CDR2 (germline): SGHDN, FVKESK. CDR3 DNA: TGTGCCAGCAGCCAAGAATCTCATCAGCCCCAGCATTTT. This translates into CASSQESHQPQHF.

The chain employs TRBV6-6 and TRBJ1-1; D is perhaps TRBD1 (6 bases). The CDR3 has 13 residues. Deletions cut 2 bases from V and 8 bases from J, with 12 bases between. Germline V gene data show CDR1 as MNHNY and CDR2 as SVGAGI (reference sequence). The CDR3 is CASSYPVGQEAFF. The CDR3 DNA reads TGTGCCAGCAGTTACCCGGTCGGACAGGAAGCTTTCTTT.

V and J are TRBV9 and TRBJ2-1; either TRBD1 or TRBD2 may supply D (5 bases each). Germline V CDR1 and CDR2: SGDLS, YYNGEE. Trimming pared 3 bases from V and 12 bases from J, leaving 10 bases between. This CDR3 comprises 11 residues. The CDR3 loop is CASSAGTVQFF. Written as DNA, the CDR3 is TGTGCCAGCAGCGCCGGGACGGTGCAGTTCTTC. The full variable domain, its missing parts supplied by reference TRBV9 and TRBJ2-1, is DSGVTQTPKHLITATGQRVTLRCSPRSGDLSVYWYQQSLDQGLQFLIQYYNGEERAKGNILERFSAQQFPDLHSELNLSSLELGDSALYFCASSAGTVQFFGPGTRLTVL.

This clone showed up just a few times. This chain joins TRBV6-1 and TRBJ1-5, with D possibly being TRBD1 (5 bases). Germline CDR1 reads MNHNS; CDR2 reads SASEGT. Trimming removed 4 bases at V and 9 bases at J, with 13 bases between. This CDR3 comprises 13 residues. The CDR3 coding sequence is TGTGCCAGCAGTGGGGAGGCGGGGCTGCCCCAGCATTTT. Its protein product is CASSGEAGLPQHF.

This clone has ten or more counts. The chain has TRBV19 and TRBJ2-2; TRBD2 is a possible D gene (5 bases). The V end was cut by 3 bases, the J end by 6 bases, with 8 bases between. This CDR3 comprises 13 residues. The V gene's germline CDR1 is LNHDA and CDR2 SQIVND (reference sequence). CDR3 in DNA: TGTGCCAGTAGTATCGAGGGTTCCGGGGAGCTGTTTTTT. This codes for CASSIEGSGELFF.

The chain links TRBV27 to TRBJ2-1, with TRBD2 as a possible D gene (5 bases). The CDR3 runs 15 residues. V was pared by 5 bases and J by 6 bases, with 17 bases between. CDR1 and CDR2 (germline): MNHEY, SMNVEV (reference sequence). The CDR3 loop is CASSPSSLASNEQFF. For the CDR3, the DNA is TGTGCCAGCAGTCCCTCGAGTCTAGCCAGCAATGAGCAGTTCTTC.

The genes are TRBV7-2 and TRBJ2-1; possible D gene TRBD2, 7 bases. V lost 2 bases and J 8 bases, leaving 13 bases between the germline ends. Per the germline V gene, CDR1 is SGHTA and CDR2 is FQGNSA. CDR3 length: 14 amino acids. The CDR3 is CASSLFGGGHEQFF. The CDR3 region has the DNA TGTGCCAGCAGCTTATTTGGGGGGGGCCATGAGCAGTTCTTC.

The chain has TRBV5-1 and TRBJ2-2; D call uncertain. The germline V and J ends were trimmed by 4 bases and 0 bases, with 10 bases remaining between them. This CDR3 is built from 15 residues. The V gene's germline CDR1 is SGHRS and CDR2 YFSETQ. The CDR3 loop reads CASSAGIPNTGELFF. In DNA, the CDR3 is TGCGCCAGCAGCGCAGGCATCCCGAACACCGGGGAGCTGTTTTTT.

V gene TRBV29-1 combines with J gene TRBJ2-3; D remains unclear. CDR1 is SQVTM, CDR2 ANQGSEA, per germline. Trimming cost V 5 bases and J 3 bases, with 9 bases left between them. The CDR3 runs to 12 residues. The CDR3 nucleotides are TGCAGCGTTACCTTCCGTACAGATACGCAGTATTTT. Its translation is CSVTFRTDTQYF.

CDR3 in DNA: TGTGCCAGCAGAAAGGTCCTAGCGGAAGAGACCCAGTACTTC. This codes for CASRKVLAEETQYF. The chain has TRBV5-4 and TRBJ2-5; 7 nucleotides agree with TRBD2. V gave up 5 bases and J gave up 3 bases; unmatched junction bases: 7. The V gene's germline CDR1 is SGHNT and CDR2 YYREEE (reference sequence). The length of the CDR3 is 14 residues.

V gene TRBV18 combines with J gene TRBJ1-1; no definite D call. The V end was cut by 2 bases, the J end by 1 base, with 8 bases between. Germline CDR1 and CDR2: KGHSH and LQKENI. The CDR3 is made up of 14 amino acids. The CDR3 loop reads CASSPSAKNTEAFF. CDR3 DNA: TGTGCCAGCTCACCATCAGCAAAGAACACTGAAGCTTTCTTT.

The chain uses TRBV28 and TRBJ1-5; 9 nucleotides align to TRBD1. Losses at the gene ends were 2 bases for V and 6 bases for J; bases not matched to a gene: 2. Per germline, CDR1 MDHEN and CDR2 SYDVKM. This CDR3 spans 14 amino acids. This CDR3 is CASSLGTGFQPQHF. In nucleotides, the CDR3 is TGTGCCAGCAGTTTAGGGACAGGGTTTCAGCCCCAGCATTTT.

The V gene is TRBV27, the J gene TRBJ2-2; TRBD2 matches 7 bases. This CDR3 is 18 amino acids long. J lost 0 bases, V lost 2 bases, and 9 bases had no gene match. The V gene's germline CDR1 is MNHEY and CDR2 SMNVEV (reference sequence). CDR3 sequence reads: CASSLNAGANANTGELFF. Written as DNA, the CDR3 is TGTGCCAGCAGTTTAAATGCGGGAGCAAACGCGAACACCGGGGAGCTGTTTTTT.